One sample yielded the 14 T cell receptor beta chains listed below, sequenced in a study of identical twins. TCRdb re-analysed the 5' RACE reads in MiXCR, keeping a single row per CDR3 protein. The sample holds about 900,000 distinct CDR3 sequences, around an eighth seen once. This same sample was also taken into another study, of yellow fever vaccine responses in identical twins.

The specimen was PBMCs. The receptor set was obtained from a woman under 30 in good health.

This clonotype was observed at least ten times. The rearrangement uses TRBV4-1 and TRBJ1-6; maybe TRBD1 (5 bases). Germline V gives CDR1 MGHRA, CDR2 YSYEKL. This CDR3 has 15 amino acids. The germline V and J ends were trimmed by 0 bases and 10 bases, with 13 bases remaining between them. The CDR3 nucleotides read TGCGCCAGCAGCCAAGATGTCAGGGCTGAATCACCCCTCCACTTT. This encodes CASSQDVRAESPLHF.

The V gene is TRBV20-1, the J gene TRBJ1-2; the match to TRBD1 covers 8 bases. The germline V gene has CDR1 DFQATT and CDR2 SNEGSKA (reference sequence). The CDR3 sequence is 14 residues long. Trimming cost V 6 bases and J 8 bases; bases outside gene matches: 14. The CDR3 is CSAYPPDRVSGYTF. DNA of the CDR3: TGCAGTGCCTACCCCCCGGACAGGGTGAGCGGCTACACCTTC.

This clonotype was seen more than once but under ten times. CDR3 sequence (DNA): TGCGCCAGCAGGGGGGTAGAGAGCTCCGAGCAGTACGTC. Protein sequence: CASRGVESSEQYV. The chain is built from TRBV10-2 and TRBJ2-7, with D possibly being TRBD1 or TRBD2 (5 bases each). CDR3 length equals 13 residues. Trimming left V 6 bases short and J 6 bases short, with 15 bases between. Germline values: CDR1 WSHSY, CDR2 SAAADI.

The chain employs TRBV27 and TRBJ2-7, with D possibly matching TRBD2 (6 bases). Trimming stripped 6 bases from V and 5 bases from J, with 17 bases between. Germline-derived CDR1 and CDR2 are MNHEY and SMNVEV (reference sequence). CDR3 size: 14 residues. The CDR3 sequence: CASRGAGRWNEQYF. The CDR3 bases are TGTGCCAGCAGAGGCGCGGGACGATGGAACGAGCAGTACTTC.

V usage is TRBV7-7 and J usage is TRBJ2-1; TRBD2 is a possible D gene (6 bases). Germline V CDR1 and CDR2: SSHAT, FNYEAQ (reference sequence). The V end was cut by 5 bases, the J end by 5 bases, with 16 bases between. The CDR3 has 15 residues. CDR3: CASSPGTHRNNEQFF. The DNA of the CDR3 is TGTGCCAGCAGCCCCGGGACTCATAGGAACAATGAGCAGTTCTTC. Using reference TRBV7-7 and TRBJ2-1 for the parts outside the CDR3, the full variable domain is GAGVSQSPRYKVTKRGQDVTLRCDPISSHATLYWYQQALGQGPEFLTYFNYEAQPDKSGLPSDRFSAERPEGSISTLTIQRTEQRDSAMYRCASSPGTHRNNEQFFGPGTRLTVL.

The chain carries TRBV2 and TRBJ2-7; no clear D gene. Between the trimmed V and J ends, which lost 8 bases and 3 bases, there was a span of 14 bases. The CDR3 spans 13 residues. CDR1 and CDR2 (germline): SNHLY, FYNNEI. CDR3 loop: CASFGFGNYEQYF. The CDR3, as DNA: TGTGCCAGCTTTGGATTTGGTAACTACGAGCAGTACTTC.

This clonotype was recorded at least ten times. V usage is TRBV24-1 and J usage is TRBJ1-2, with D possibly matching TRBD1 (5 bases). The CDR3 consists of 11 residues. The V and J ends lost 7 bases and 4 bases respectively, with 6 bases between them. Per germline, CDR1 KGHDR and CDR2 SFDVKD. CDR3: CATSTGYGYTF. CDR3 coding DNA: TGTGCCACCAGCACAGGCTATGGCTACACCTTC.

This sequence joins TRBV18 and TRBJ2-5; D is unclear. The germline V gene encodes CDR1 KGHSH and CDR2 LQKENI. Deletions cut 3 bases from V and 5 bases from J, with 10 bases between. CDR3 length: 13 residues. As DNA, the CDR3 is TGTGCCAGCTCACCGCCTATATTTGAGACCCAGTACTTC. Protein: CASSPPIFETQYF.

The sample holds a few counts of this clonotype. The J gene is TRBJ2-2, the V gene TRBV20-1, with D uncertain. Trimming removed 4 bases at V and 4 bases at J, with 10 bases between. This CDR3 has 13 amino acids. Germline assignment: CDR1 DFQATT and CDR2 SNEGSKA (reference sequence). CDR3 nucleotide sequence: TGCAGTGCTAAAAATGCCCGCACCGGGGAGCTGTTTTTT. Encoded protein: CSAKNARTGELFF.

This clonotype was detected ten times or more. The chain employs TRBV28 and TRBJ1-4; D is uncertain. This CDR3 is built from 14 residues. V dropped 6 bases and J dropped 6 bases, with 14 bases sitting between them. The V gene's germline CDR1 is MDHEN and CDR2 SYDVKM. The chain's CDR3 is CASRFSEGYEKLFF. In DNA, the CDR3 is TGTGCCAGCAGATTCTCGGAGGGCTATGAAAAACTGTTTTTT.

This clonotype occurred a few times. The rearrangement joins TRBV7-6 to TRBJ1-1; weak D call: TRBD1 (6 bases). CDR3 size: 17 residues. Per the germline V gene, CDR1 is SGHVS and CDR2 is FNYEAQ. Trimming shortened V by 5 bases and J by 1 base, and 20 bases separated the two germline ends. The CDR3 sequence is CASSPNRELGWNTEAFF. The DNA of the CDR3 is TGTGCCAGCAGCCCAAACAGGGAACTAGGTTGGAACACTGAAGCTTTCTTT.

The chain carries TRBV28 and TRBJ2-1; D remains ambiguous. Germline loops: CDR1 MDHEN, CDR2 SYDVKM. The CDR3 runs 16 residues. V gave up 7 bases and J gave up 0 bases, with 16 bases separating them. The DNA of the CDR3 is TGTGCCAGCACCTGGTCCGAATCCAGCTCCTACAATGAGCAGTTCTTC. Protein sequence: CASTWSESSSYNEQFF.

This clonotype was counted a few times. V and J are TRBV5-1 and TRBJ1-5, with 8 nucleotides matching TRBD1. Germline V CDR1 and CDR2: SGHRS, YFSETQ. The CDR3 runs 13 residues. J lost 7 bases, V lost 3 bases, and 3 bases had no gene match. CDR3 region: CASSWGTGQPQHF. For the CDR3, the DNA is TGCGCCAGCAGCTGGGGGACAGGACAGCCCCAGCATTTT.

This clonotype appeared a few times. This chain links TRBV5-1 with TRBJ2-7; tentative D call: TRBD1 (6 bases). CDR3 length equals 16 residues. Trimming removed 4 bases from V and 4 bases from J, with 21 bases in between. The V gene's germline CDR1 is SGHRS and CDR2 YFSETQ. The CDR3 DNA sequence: TGCGCCAGCAGCCCGGTTGACAGGAATGGGGATTACGAGCAGTACTTC. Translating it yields CASSPVDRNGDYEQYF.